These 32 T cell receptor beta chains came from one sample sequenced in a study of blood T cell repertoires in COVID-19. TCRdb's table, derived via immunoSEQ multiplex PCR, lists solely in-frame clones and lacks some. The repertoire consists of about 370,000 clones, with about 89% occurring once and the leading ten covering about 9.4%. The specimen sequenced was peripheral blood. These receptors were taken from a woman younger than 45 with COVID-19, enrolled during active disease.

The CDR3 loop reads CASSPSVTGELFF. The CDR3 nucleotides are TGTGCCAGCAGCCCTTCGGTTACCGGGGAGCTGTTTTTT. This chain connects TRBV9 to TRBJ2-2; D unclear. Per the germline V gene, CDR1 is SGDLS and CDR2 is YYNGEE. The CDR3 loop spans 13 amino acids. Trimming removed 4 bases from V and 5 bases from J, with 9 bases in between. The whole variable domain, filled in from reference TRBV9 and TRBJ2-2, reads DSGVTQTPKHLITATGQRVTLRCSPRSGDLSVYWYQQSLDQGLQFLIQYYNGEERAKGNILERFSAQQFPDLHSELNLSSLELGDSALYFCASSPSVTGELFFGEGSRLTVL.

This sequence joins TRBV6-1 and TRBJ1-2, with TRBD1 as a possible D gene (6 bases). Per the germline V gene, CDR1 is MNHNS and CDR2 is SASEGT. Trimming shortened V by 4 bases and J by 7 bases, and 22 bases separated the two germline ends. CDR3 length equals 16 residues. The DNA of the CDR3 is TGTGCCAGCAGTGTCCCTCCCCAGGGGAGTATCGGTGGCTACACCTTC. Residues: CASSVPPQGSIGGYTF.

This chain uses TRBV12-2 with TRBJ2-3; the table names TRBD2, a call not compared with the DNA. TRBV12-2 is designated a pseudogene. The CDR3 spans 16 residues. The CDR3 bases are TGTGCAAGTCGCGCCGGCGGCTCGACCAGCACAGATACGCAGTATTTT. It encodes CASRAGGSTSTDTQYF.

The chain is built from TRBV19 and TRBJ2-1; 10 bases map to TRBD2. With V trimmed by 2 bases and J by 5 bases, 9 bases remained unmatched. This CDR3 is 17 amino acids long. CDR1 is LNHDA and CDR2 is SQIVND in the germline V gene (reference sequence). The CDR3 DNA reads TGTGCCAGTAGTATATCCCCTCTAGCGGGAGTTGACAATGAGCAGTTCTTC. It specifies CASSISPLAGVDNEQFF.

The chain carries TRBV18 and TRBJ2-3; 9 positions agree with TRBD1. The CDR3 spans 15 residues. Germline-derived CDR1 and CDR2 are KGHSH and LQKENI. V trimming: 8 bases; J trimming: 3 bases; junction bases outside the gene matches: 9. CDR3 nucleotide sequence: TGTGCCAGCGATCTGGGACAGGGCTTTACAGATACGCAGTATTTT. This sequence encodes CASDLGQGFTDTQYF.

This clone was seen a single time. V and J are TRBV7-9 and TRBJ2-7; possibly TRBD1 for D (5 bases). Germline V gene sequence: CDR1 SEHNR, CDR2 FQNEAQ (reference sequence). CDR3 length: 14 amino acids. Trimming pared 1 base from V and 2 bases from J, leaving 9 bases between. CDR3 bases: TGTGCCAGCAGCTTAGTCCCAGGGACCTACGAGCAGTACTTC. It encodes CASSLVPGTYEQYF.

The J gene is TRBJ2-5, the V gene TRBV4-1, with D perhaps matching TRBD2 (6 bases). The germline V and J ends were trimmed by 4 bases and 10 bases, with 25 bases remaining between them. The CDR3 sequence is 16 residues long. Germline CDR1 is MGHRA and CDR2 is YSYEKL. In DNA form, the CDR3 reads TGCGCCAGCAGCCGTACCTTAACGGAGGGCGCAAGGAACCAGTACTTC. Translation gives CASSRTLTEGARNQYF.

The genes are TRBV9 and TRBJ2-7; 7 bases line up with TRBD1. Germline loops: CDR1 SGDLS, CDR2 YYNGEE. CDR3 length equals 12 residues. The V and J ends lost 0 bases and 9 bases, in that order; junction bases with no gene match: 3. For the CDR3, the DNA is TGTGCCAGCAGCGTAGGACAGGGCAGGCAGTACTTC. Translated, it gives CASSVGQGRQYF.

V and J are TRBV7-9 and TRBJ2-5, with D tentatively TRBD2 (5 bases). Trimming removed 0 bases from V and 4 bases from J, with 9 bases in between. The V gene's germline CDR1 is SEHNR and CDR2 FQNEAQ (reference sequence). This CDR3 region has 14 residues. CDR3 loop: CASSLAAGGETQYF. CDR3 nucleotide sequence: TGTGCCAGCAGCTTAGCGGCAGGAGGAGAGACCCAGTACTTC. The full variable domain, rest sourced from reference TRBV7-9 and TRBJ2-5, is DTGVSQNPRHKITKRGQNVTFRCDPISEHNRLYWYRQTLGQGPEFLTYFQNEAQLEKSRLLSDRFSAERPKGSFSTLEIQRTEQGDSAMYLCASSLAAGGETQYFGPGTRLLVL.

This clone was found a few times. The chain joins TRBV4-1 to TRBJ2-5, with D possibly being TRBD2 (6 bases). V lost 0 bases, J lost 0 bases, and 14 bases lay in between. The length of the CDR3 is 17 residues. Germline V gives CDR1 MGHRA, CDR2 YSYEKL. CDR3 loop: CASSQEGGKGYQETQYF. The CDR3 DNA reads TGCGCCAGCAGCCAAGAGGGCGGGAAAGGGTACCAAGAGACCCAGTACTTC.

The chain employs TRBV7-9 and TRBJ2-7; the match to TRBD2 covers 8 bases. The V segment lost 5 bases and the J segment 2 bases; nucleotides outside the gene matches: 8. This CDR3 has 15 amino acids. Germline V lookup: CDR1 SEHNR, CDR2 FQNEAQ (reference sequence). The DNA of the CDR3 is TGTGCCAGCAGCGGCGCCGGGACTAGACCCTACGAGCAGTACTTC. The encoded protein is CASSGAGTRPYEQYF.

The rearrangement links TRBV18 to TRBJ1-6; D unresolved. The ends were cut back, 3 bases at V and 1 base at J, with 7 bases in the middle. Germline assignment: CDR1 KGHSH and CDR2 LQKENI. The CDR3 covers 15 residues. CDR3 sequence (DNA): TGTGCCAGCTCACCGCCGGGTTCCTATAATTCACCCCTCCACTTT. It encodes CASSPPGSYNSPLHF.

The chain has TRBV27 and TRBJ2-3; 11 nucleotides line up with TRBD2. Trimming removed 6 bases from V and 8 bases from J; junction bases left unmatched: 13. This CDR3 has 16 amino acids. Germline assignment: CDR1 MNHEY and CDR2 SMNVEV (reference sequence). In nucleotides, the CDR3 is TGTGCCAGCAGGATCGGACTAGCGGGCCTTCCTTCTACGCAGTATTTT. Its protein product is CASRIGLAGLPSTQYF.

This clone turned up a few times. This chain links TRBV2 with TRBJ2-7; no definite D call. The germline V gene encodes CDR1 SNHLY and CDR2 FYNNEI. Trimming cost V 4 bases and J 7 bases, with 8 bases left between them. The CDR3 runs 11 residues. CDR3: CASSAAREQYF. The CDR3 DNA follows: TGTGCCAGCAGTGCCGCTCGGGAGCAGTACTTC.

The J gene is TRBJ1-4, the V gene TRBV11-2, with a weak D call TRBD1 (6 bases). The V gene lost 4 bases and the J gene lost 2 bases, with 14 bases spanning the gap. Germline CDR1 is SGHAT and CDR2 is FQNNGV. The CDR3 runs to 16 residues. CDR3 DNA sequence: TGTGCCAGCAGCTCCAGGGGAGGGTCCACTAATGAAAAACTGTTTTTT. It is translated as CASSSRGGSTNEKLFF.

CDR3 sequence: CASRPRVGNQPQHF. DNA for the CDR3: TGTGCCAGTCGCCCCCGGGTCGGCAATCAGCCCCAGCATTTT. The chain is built from TRBV19 and TRBJ1-5; the D is unclear. Looked up from germline, CDR1 is LNHDA and CDR2 is SQIVND (reference sequence). The CDR3 runs 14 residues. V gave up 8 bases and J gave up 2 bases, with 13 bases separating them.

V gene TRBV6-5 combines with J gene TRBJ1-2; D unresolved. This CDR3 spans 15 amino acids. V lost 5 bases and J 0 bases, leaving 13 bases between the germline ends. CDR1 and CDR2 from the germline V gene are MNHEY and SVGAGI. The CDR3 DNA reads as TGTGCCAGCAGTCCACGAGAGGGCGCTAACTATGGCTACACCTTC. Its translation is CASSPREGANYGYTF.

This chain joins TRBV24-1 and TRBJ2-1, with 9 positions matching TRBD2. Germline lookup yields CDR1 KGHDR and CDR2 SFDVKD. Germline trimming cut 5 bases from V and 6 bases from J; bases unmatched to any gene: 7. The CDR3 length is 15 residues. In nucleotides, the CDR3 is TGTGCCACCAGTGCCCTAGGCGGGAGGGGCAATGAGCAGTTCTTC. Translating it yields CATSALGGRGNEQFF.

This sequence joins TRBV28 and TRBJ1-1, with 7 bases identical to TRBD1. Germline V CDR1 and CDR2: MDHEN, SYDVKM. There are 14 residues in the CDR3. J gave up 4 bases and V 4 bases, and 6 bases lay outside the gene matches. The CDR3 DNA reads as TGTGCCAGCAGTTATTCTAGGGGGCCCACTGAAGCTTTCTTT. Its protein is CASSYSRGPTEAFF.

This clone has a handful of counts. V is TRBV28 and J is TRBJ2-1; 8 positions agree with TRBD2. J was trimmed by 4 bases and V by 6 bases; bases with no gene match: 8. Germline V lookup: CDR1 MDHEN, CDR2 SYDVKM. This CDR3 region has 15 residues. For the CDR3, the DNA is TGTGCCAGCAGCGAAACTAGCGGAGAATACAATGAGCAGTTCTTC. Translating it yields CASSETSGEYNEQFF.

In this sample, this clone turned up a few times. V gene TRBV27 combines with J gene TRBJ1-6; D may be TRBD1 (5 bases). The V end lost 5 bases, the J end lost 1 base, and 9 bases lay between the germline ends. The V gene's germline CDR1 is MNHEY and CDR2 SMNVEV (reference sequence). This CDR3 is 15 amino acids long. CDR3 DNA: TGTGCCAGCAGTGCCAGGGTATCCTATAATTCACCCCTCCACTTT. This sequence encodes CASSARVSYNSPLHF.

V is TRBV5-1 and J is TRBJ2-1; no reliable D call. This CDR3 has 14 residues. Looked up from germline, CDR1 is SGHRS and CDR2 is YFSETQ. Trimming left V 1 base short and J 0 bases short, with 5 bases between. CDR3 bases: TGCGCCAGCAGCTTGTCCCACTCCTACAATGAGCAGTTCTTC. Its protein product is CASSLSHSYNEQFF.

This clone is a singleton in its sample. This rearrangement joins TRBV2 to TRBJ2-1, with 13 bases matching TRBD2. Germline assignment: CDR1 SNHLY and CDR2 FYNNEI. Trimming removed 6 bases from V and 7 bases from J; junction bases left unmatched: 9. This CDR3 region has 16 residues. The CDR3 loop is CASSRGLAGVGNEQFF. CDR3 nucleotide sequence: TGTGCCAGCAGCCGCGGACTAGCGGGAGTGGGGAATGAGCAGTTCTTC. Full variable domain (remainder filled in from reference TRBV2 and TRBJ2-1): EPEVTQTPSHQVTQMGQEVILRCVPISNHLYFYWYRQILGQKVEFLVSFYNNEISEKSEIFDDQFSVERPDGSNFTLKIRSTKLEDSAMYFCASSRGLAGVGNEQFFGPGTRLTVL.

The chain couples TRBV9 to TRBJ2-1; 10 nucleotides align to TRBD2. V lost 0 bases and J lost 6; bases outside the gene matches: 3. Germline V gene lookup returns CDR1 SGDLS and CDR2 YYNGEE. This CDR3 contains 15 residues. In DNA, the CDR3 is TGTGCCAGCAGCGTAGGAGCGGGAGGGCCCAATGAGCAGTTCTTC. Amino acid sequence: CASSVGAGGPNEQFF.

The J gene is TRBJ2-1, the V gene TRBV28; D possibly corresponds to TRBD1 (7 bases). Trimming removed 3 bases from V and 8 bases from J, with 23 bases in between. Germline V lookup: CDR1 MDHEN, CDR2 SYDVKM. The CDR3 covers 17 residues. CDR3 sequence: CASSFPWGAGGKYEQFF. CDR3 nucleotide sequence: TGTGCCAGCAGTTTTCCGTGGGGTGCAGGGGGGAAGTATGAGCAGTTCTTC.

The CDR3 sequence: CASSSHGGGNTGELFF. In DNA form, the CDR3 reads TGTGCCAGCAGTTCCCATGGGGGAGGGAACACCGGGGAGCTGTTTTTT. The rearrangement links TRBV28 to TRBJ2-2; maybe TRBD2 (6 bases). Germline V gene data show CDR1 as MDHEN and CDR2 as SYDVKM. The V end lost 4 bases, the J end lost 1 base, and 13 bases lay between the germline ends. The CDR3 is 16 amino acids.

The CDR3 region has the DNA TGTGCCAGCAGCTTAGAGGCCCTCTCCTACGAGCAGTACTTC. Translation gives CASSLEALSYEQYF. The V gene is TRBV7-3, the J gene TRBJ2-7; no definite D call. The CDR3 totals 14 residues. Germline lookup yields CDR1 SGHTA and CDR2 FQGTGA. Trimming shortened V by 2 bases and J by 0 bases, and 8 bases separated the two germline ends.

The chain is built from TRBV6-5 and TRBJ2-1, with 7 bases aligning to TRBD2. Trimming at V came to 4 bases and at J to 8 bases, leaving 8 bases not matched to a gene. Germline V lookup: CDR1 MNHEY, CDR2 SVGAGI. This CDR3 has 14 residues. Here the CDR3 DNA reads TGTGCCAGCAGTTCGATGACTAGCACGGATGAGCAGTTCTTC. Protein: CASSSMTSTDEQFF.

CDR3 DNA sequence: TGTGCCAGCAGTGAACGGGGGGACCAGCCCCAGCATTTT. Translating it yields CASSERGDQPQHF. The rearrangement links TRBV2 to TRBJ1-5, with D possibly TRBD1 on 5 matching bases. The CDR3 contains 13 residues. The V end lost 2 bases, the J end lost 7 bases, and 9 bases lay between the germline ends. Germline CDR1 is SNHLY and CDR2 is FYNNEI. Based on the CDR3 plus reference TRBV2 and TRBJ1-5, the full variable domain is EPEVTQTPSHQVTQMGQEVILRCVPISNHLYFYWYRQILGQKVEFLVSFYNNEISEKSEIFDDQFSVERPDGSNFTLKIRSTKLEDSAMYFCASSERGDQPQHFGDGTRLSIL.

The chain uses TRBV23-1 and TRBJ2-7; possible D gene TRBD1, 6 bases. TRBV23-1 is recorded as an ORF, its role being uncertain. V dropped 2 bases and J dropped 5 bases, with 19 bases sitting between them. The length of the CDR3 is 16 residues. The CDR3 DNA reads TGCGCCAGCAGTCAACTACCGCCAGGGGCCGCCCACGAGCAGTACTTC. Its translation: CASSQLPPGAAHEQYF.

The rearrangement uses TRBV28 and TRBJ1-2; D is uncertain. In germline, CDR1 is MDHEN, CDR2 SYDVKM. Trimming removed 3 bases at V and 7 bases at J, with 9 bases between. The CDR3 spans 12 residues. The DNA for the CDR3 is TGTGCCAGCAGTTTCGGAGGGAGTGGCTACACCTTC. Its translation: CASSFGGSGYTF.

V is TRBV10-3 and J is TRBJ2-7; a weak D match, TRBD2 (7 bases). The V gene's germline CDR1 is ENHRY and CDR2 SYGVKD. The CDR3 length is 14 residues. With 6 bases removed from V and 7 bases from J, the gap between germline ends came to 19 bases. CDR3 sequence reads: CAISSPGGAWEQYF. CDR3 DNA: TGTGCCATCAGCTCCCCGGGGGGCGCATGGGAGCAGTACTTC.